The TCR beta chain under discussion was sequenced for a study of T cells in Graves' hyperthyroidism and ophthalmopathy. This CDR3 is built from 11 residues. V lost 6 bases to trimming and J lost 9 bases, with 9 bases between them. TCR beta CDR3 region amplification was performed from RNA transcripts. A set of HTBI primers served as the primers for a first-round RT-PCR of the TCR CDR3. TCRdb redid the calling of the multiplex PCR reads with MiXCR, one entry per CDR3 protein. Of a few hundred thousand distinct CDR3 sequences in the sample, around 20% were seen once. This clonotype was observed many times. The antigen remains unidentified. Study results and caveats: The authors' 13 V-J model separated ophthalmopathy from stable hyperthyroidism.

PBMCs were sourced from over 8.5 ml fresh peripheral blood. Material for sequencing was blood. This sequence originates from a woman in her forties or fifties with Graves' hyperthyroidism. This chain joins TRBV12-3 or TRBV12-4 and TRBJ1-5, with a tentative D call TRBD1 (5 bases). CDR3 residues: CASSSGGPQHF. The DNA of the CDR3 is TGTGCCAGCAGCTCCGGGGGGCCCCAGCATTTT.